This T cell receptor (beta chain) is drawn from a study of shared clonotypes between healthy human individuals. V lost 6 bases to trimming and J lost 0 bases, with 14 bases between them. This CDR3 spans 15 amino acids. Germline V gives CDR1 MDHEN, CDR2 SYDVKM. This clone showed up just a few times. The antigen is undetermined. Sequencing was performed with immunoSEQ multiplex PCR; in TCRdb, only in-frame clones are kept and a portion is missing. The table records fewer than 1.4 million clones, approximately 80% of them present only once. Study outcomes and limitations: Among donors, sharing of clonotypes was expected to be affected by sequencing depth.

The receptor was isolated from a man aged 18 to 29 in good health. Some clones in this sample may be carry-over from other donors' samples. Sequences were obtained from memory CD4+ T cells from PBMCs. Subset in this sample: CD45RA-negative fraction. J is TRBJ1-2 and V is TRBV28; D ambiguous. Written as DNA, the CDR3 is TGTGCCAGCAGCCCGTTAGATCTCTCTAACTATGGCTACACCTTC. Its protein is CASSPLDLSNYGYTF.